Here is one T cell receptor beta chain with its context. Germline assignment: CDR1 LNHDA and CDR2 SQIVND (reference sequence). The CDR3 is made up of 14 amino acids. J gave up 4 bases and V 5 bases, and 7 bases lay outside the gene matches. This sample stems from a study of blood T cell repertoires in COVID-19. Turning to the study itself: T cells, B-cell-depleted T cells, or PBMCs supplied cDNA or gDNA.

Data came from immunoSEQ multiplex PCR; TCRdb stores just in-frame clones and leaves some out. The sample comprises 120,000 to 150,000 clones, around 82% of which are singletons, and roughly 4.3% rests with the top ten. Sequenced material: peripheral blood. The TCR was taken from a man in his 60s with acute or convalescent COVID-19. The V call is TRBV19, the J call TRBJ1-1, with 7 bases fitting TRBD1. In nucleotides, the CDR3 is TGTGCCAGTAGTGTTCTAACAGGGGCCACTGAAGCTTTCTTT. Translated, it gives CASSVLTGATEAFF. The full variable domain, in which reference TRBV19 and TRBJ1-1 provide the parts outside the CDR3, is DGGITQSPKYLFRKEGQNVTLSCEQNLNHDAMYWYRQDPGQGLRLIYYSQIVNDFQKGDIAEGYSVSREKKESFPLTVTSAQKNPTAFYLCASSVLTGATEAFFGQGTRLTVV.